This T cell receptor beta chain was sequenced in a study of spatial heterogeneity in lung cancer (dated by TCRdb to between 2017 and 2020). As for the study more broadly: Beta-chain transcripts were consistently detected in greater numbers than alpha-chain transcripts, which likely reflected higher beta-chain transcript abundance. At surgery, both alpha and beta chains were TCR-sequenced in about 200 tumor regions, approximately 64 matched nontumor lung samples and a few dozen PBMC samples. TCR transcript counts in tumor regions correlated strongly with a T cell transcriptional module score from matched bulk RNA-seq. Nonsynonymous mutation counts, determined by whole-exome sequencing of tumor tissue, were related to TCR repertoire features. In non-small cell lung cancer, the study made a quantitative comparison of TCR alpha and beta repertoires among multiple tumor regions, matched nontumor lung and blood. In the raw uncorrected reads, each unique combination of TCR and UMI appeared on average more than ten times.

Library preparation used 5' RACE. Sequenced on a NextSeq 500. In the TCR library protocol, a unique molecular identifier was attached to each TCR cDNA molecule so that PCR and sequencing errors could be corrected. For the original study's pipeline: TCR identification, UMI-based error correction and CDR3 extraction were performed with Decombinator tools. Expanded TCRs were defined as those above a frequency of 2 per 1,000, corresponding to the top 1% of the tumor frequency distribution. Expanded tumor TCRs statistically deemed absent (corrected P<0.05) from at least one tumor region were classed as regional, and all other expanded tumor TCRs were classed as ubiquitous. Each repertoire was subsampled 100 times to 5,000 TCRs, after which Renyi diversity was computed with the R vegan package. CDR3 similarity networks were built from amino acid triplet string-kernel similarity, with CDR3s being connected when pairwise similarity was above 0.82. TCRdb reworked the public reads: Q25 trimming with fastp, MiXCR clone assembly, productive beta chains retained. CDR3 protein duplicates are merged, each entry listing the most common genes and DNA. For this entry, the V and J calls and clone size follow TCRdb and not the study's own pipeline. The sample records several thousand distinct CDR3 sequences, just over 8% of which are singletons. Approximately 4.4% of the sample is in the top ten clones.

The time point label corresponds to: sample taken at primary tumor resection. Samples were obtained from approximately 76 patients with early-stage, untreated non-small cell lung cancer from the lung TRACERx cohort. TCR sequencing used whole RNA extracted from tumor and nontumor lung tissue, or from cryopreserved PBMC samples, without cell sorting. Only patients for whom sufficient RNA was available from at least two tumor regions were selected for TCR sequencing. A lung pathologist reviewed the tumor and adjacent nontumor lung specimens before the specimens were selected. CDR1 and CDR2 were assigned from the germline V gene (reference sequence) as DFQATT and SNEGSKA. Relative to germline, V is 4 bases shorter and J is 2 bases shorter, with 6 bases between their ends. The CDR3 contains 12 residues, cysteine and phenylalanine counted. Just CDR3 DNA is preserved here, 36 bases in frame from base 1.

The sample holds many counts of this clonotype. It lacks a known antigen. Per-base qualities were not stored, and no clone one base away is much larger. The library was prepared for alpha chains; this beta chain is a stray read, so its frequency means little. What the work shows at the level of the full study, not this receptor alone: Counts of ubiquitous and regional expanded TCRs correlated with counts of ubiquitous and regional nonsynonymous mutations, respectively. Confirming at a functional level the hypothesis that regional TCRs recognize regional mutations was considered to require additional single-cell paired TCR alpha and beta sequencing. TCR-seq was estimated to cover only approximately 6.3% of tumor T cells for alpha chains and approximately 13% for beta chains. The tumor nonsynonymous mutation count correlated with the number of expanded alpha and beta TCRs within the tumor.

This TCR derives from a male donor with early-stage non-small cell lung cancer. This sequence uses TRBV20-1 and TRBJ1-5, with the identity of the D gene unclear. The sample was lung tumor tissue, taken at surgery. The CDR3 corresponds to CSANKGNQPQHF. The DNA sequence is TGCAGTGCTAACAAGGGCAATCAGCCCCAGCATTTT.